The 7 T cell receptor beta chains below all came from one sample that was sequenced in a study of cytomegalovirus exposure and HLA in healthy donors. The table came from immunoSEQ multiplex PCR; TCRdb's copy has only in-frame clones and leaves some out. Of 40,000 to 60,000 clones listed, 94% are singletons. The sequenced sample consisted of PBMCs. These receptors were collected from a woman younger than 35 in good health and CMV-seropositive.

The V gene is TRBV2, the J gene TRBJ1-1; 9 nucleotides match TRBD1. The CDR3 contains 14 residues. After removal of 10 bases from V and 5 bases from J, the junction contained 11 bases not matched to a gene. Germline CDR1 and CDR2: SNHLY and FYNNEI. The CDR3 DNA is TGTGCCATACAGACAGGGGGAAGGGTGACTGAAGCTTTCTTT. This translates into CAIQTGGRVTEAFF.

CDR3 DNA: TGTGCCAGTAGTCTGTATCCGGGCCCCGACGAGGGCGAGCAGTACTTC. Translating it yields CASSLYPGPDEGEQYF. The chain links TRBV19 to TRBJ2-7, with D perhaps matching TRBD2 (5 bases). Trimming pared 5 bases from V and 6 bases from J, leaving 23 bases between. This CDR3 is 16 amino acids long. Germline V CDR1 and CDR2: LNHDA, SQIVND (reference sequence).

The chain uses TRBV4-3 and TRBJ2-6; D unresolved. Germline assignment: CDR1 LGHNA and CDR2 YSLEER. There are 15 residues in the CDR3. V lost 2 bases and J lost 0, with 5 bases in between. The CDR3 sequence: CASSQSASGANVLTF. The CDR3 DNA reads as TGCGCCAGCAGCCAAAGCGCCTCTGGGGCCAACGTCCTGACTTTC.

The chain uses TRBV10-3 and TRBJ2-7, with D tentatively TRBD1 (5 bases). CDR3 size: 13 residues. CDR1 ENHRY and CDR2 SYGVKD come from the germline V gene. V dropped 5 bases and J dropped 7 bases, with 15 bases sitting between them. This CDR3 reads CAISRTDSEEQYF. CDR3 DNA sequence: TGTGCCATCAGTAGAACAGACAGCGAGGAGCAGTACTTC.

The chain joins TRBV12-1 to TRBJ1-1; no DNA check was done on the table's D call, TRBD1. TRBV12-1 is deemed a pseudogene. The CDR3 loop spans 16 amino acids. The CDR3 loop is CASSWDSGGGSTEAFF. The DNA of the CDR3 is TGTGCCAGCAGCTGGGACAGTGGAGGAGGTTCCACTGAAGCTTTCTTT.

This clone was seen only once. The genes are TRBV28 and TRBJ2-5, with 9 positions matching TRBD1. The CDR3 loop spans 16 amino acids. Germline V gene data show CDR1 as MDHEN and CDR2 as SYDVKM. Trimming removed 5 bases from V and 5 bases from J; junction bases left unmatched: 12. CDR3 residues: CASSVNRGRSGETQYF. Written as DNA, the CDR3 is TGTGCCAGCAGTGTGAACAGGGGGCGTAGTGGGGAGACCCAGTACTTC.

This chain joins TRBV15 and TRBJ1-2; the match to TRBD1 covers 10 bases. The CDR3 sequence is 17 residues long. Trimming cost V 5 bases and J 0 bases; bases outside gene matches: 9. The germline V gene has CDR1 LNHNV and CDR2 YYDKDF (reference sequence). The CDR3 DNA follows: TGTGCCACCAGCTTACGACAGGGGGCGAATACTAACTATGGCTACACCTTC. Its protein product is CATSLRQGANTNYGYTF.